This TCR beta chain was identified during a study of blood T cell repertoires in COVID-19. Study overall: Sites across the United States, Italy and Spain contributed samples from acute and convalescent COVID-19.

Some clones are missing from TCRdb's copy, which holds only in-frame ones; the method was immunoSEQ multiplex PCR. The table shows over 25,000 clones, with 85% to 90% occurring only once. The germline CDR1 and CDR2 sequences are LNHDA and SQIVND (reference sequence). The CDR3 totals 16 residues. With 3 bases clipped from V and 1 base from J, the junction kept 5 bases outside the gene matches. Sequencing used peripheral blood. The V and J genes are TRBV19 and TRBJ2-3; TRBD2 aligns across 9 bases. The TCR was taken from a human donor with active COVID-19. The donor label of this sample is uncertain. The CDR3 coding sequence is TGTGCCAGTAGTATGGTGACTAGCGGAGGCACAGATACGCAGTATTTT. Encoded protein: CASSMVTSGGTDTQYF.